One T cell receptor (beta chain) is described in this entry. This receptor's antigen is unknown. No base quality information exists; no much larger clone differs at one position. The data stem from a study of blood T cell repertoires in COVID-19 (dated by TCRdb to the early 2020s). Some background on the complete study: The collaborator samples originated in the United States, Italy and Spain and spanned the acute and convalescent phases of COVID-19. The prospective study material was composed of cDNA or gDNA derived from T cells, B-cell-depleted T cells, or PBMCs. The dataset comprised deeply sampled blood TCRbeta repertoires from subjects exposed to, actively infected with, or recovered from COVID-19. The repertoires were released in a freely available public database meant as a resource for research on the immune response to SARS-CoV-2. Samples came from the ongoing ImmuneRACE study (first 160 participants) plus 1,254 subjects from 6 global collaborators. A de-identified subject ID, COVID-19 status, age in years and sex were almost always included in the sample metadata. Where available, HLA class I and class II types were obtained from metadata supplied by the sample provider rather than from assay-based typing.

Overall results and qualifications from the work: Clinical and demographic metadata were provided uncurated, with the amount varying by source and participant.

The germline V end is reduced by 4 bases and the J end by 3 bases; junction bases left unmatched: 7. The CDR3 spans 16 residues, from the cysteine through the phenylalanine. The sequence is cut down to CDR3 DNA, 48 bases in frame from base 1. CDR1 SGHTA and CDR2 FQGNSA were looked up in the germline V gene. TCRbeta CDR3 regions were amplified from genomic DNA by means of the immunoSEQ Assay, a bias-controlled multiplex PCR. The published analysis was carried out like this. The number of nucleated cells in each sample was estimated from the amplification of reference gene primers within the assay. Sequence reads were collapsed and filtered to measure the absolute abundance of every unique TCRbeta CDR3 rearrangement. For each sample, productive Simpson clonality was calculated as the square root of Simpson's diversity index over productive rearrangements. TCRdb holds this immuneACCESS table with in-frame rearrangements only. Some clones are missing; in checked studies, unresolved V genes explain under half, and the rest has no known cause. From that table come the V and J calls and clone size; the DNA was used to work out D and trimming. The sample contains about 210,000 clones, 90% of them found a single time. The top ten clonotypes cover less than 1.5% of the sample.

Enrolling through a virtual design, the prospective study's participants ranged in age from about 18 to 100 years and lived across roughly 23 United States geographic areas. Cohort assignment in the prospective study relied on participant-reported clinical history from a screening survey and a study questionnaire. ImmuneRACE Cohort 3 recovered participants were defined by two consecutive negative NP/OP PCR tests, healthcare professional clearance, or symptom resolution. In the prospective study, whole blood, serum and a nasopharyngeal or oropharyngeal swab were collected from each participant by mobile phlebotomists. Additional blood draws and questionnaires over an approximately 2-month period could optionally be provided by prospective study participants. Blood samples from the prospective study were shipped frozen or at room temperature prior to DNA extraction.

The sequence came from a man younger than 40 who had recovered from COVID-19. Sequenced material: PBMCs or T cells enriched from blood (not recorded which). In this chain, TRBV7-2 is recombined with TRBJ1-5; 9 nucleotides in the junction match TRBD1. The CDR3 corresponds to CASSSPRQGVNQPQHF. The DNA sequence reads TGTGCCAGCAGCTCTCCAAGACAGGGGGTCAATCAGCCCCAGCATTTT.